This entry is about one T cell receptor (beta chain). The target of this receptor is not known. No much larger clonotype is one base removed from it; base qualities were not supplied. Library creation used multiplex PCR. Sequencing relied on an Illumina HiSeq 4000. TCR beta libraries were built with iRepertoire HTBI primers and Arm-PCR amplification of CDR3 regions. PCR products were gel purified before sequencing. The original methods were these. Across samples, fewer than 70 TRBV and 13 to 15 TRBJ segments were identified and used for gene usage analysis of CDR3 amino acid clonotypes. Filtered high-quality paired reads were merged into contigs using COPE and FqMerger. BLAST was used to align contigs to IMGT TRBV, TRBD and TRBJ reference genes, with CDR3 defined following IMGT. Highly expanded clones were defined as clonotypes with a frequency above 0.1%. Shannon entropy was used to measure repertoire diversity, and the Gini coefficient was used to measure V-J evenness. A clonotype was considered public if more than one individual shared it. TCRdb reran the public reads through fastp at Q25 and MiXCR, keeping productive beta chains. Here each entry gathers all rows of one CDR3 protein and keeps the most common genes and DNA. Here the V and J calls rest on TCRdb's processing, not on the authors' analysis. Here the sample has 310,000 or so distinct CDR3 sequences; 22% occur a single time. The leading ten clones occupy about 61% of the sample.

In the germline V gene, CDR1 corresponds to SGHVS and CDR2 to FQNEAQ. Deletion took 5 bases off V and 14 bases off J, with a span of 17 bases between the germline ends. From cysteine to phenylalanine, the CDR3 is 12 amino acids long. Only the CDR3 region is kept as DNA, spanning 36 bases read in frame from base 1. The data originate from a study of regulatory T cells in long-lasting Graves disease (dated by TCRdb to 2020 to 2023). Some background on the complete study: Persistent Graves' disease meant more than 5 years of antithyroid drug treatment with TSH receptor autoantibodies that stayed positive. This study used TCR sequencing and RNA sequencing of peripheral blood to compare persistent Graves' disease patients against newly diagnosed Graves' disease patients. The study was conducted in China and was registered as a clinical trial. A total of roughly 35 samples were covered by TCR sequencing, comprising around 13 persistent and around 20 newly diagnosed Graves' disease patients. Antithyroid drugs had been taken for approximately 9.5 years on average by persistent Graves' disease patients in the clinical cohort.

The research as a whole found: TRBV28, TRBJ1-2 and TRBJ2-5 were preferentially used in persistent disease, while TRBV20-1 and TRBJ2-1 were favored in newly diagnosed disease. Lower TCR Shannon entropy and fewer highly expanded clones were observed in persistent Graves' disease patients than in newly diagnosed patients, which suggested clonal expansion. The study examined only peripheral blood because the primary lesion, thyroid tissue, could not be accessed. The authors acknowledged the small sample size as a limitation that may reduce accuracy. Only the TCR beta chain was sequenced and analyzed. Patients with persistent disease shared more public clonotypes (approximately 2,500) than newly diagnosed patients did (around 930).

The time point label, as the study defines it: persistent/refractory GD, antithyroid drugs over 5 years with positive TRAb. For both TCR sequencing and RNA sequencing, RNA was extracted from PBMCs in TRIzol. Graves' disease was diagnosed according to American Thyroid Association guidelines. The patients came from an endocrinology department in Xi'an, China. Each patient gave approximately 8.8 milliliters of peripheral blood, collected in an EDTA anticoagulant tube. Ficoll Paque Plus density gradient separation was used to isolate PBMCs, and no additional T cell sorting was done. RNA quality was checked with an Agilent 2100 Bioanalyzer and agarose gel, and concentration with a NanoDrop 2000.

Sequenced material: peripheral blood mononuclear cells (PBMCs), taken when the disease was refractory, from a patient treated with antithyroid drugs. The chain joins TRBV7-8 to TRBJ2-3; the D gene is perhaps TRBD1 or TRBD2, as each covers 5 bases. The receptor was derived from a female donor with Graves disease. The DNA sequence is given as TGTGCCAGCAGCCCCGGGGCAGGATCCCCGTATTTT. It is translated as CASSPGAGSPYF.